The 3 T cell receptor beta chains listed next were all sequenced from one sample in a study of siplizumab effects on memory and regulatory T cells. Clones were read by immunoSEQ multiplex PCR, and TCRdb kept only the in-frame ones, dropping some. Of about 120,000 clones in the sample, roughly 95% are singletons; the top ten hold around 0.15%. The sample comprised non-Treg CD4+ T cells sorted from blood. The receptors were gathered from a human donor in good health.

The V and J genes are TRBV7-2 and TRBJ1-2; 8 nucleotides agree with TRBD1. This CDR3 comprises 16 residues. The V segment lost 5 bases and the J segment 2 bases; nucleotides outside the gene matches: 10. CDR1 and CDR2 from the germline V gene are SGHTA and FQGNSA. CDR3 region: CASSPHSGQGNYGYTF. CDR3 coding DNA: TGTGCCAGCAGCCCCCACTCAGGACAGGGAAACTATGGCTACACCTTC.

This rearrangement joins TRBV7-3 to TRBJ2-5; perhaps TRBD2 as D (6 bases). Germline assignment: CDR1 SGHTA and CDR2 FQGTGA. The CDR3 runs to 16 residues. The V end lost 1 base, the J end lost 4 bases, and 16 bases lay between the germline ends. The CDR3 is CASSLNRAGSGETQYF. CDR3 nucleotide sequence: TGTGCCAGCAGCTTAAATCGGGCGGGGTCTGGAGAGACCCAGTACTTC. The complete variable domain, with remaining parts taken from reference TRBV7-3 and TRBJ2-5, reads GAGVSQTPSNKVTEKGKYVELRCDPISGHTALYWYRQSLGQGPEFLIYFQGTGAADDSGLPNDRFFAVRPEGSVSTLKIQRTERGDSAVYLCASSLNRAGSGETQYFGPGTRLLVL.

This chain uses TRBV7-9 with TRBJ1-5, with TRBD1 matching 7 bases. Trimming removed 5 bases from V and 9 bases from J; junction bases left unmatched: 7. Germline V gene sequence: CDR1 SEHNR, CDR2 FQNEAQ (reference sequence). CDR3 length equals 13 residues. CDR3 coding DNA: TGTGCCAGCAGCGAAGACAGGGAATGGCCCCAGCATTTT. It is translated as CASSEDREWPQHF.